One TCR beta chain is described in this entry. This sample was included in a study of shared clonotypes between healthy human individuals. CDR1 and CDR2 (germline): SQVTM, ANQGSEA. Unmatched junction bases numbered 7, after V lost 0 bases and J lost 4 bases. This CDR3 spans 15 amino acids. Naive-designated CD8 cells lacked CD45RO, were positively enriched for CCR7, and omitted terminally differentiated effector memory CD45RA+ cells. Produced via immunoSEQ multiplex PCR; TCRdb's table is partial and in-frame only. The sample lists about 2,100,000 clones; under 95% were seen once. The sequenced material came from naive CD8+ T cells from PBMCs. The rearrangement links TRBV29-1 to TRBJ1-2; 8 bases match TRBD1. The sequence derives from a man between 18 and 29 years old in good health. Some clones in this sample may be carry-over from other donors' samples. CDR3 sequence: CSVEDVRTGIYGYTF. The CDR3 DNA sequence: TGCAGCGTTGAAGATGTCCGGACAGGGATCTATGGCTACACCTTC.